This is a list of T cell receptor beta chains from one sample in a study of blood T cell repertoires in COVID-19. Here immunoSEQ multiplex PCR was the method, and the copy in TCRdb shows in-frame clones only, minus some. The table includes some 50,000 clones, approximately 84% detected once. Sequenced: peripheral blood. These receptors all stem from a human donor in a cohort sampled during active COVID-19. CDR3s include the opening cysteine and the closing phenylalanine or tryptophan. The order of the fields is J gene, D gene, V gene, CDR3 protein. A D gene is named only where the DNA matches it firmly.

J: TRBJ1-1
D: NA
V: TRBV7-9
CDR3: CASNGLFWTADTEAFF

J: TRBJ2-3
D: TRBD1
V: TRBV6-5
CDR3: CASKGGVIRDTQYF

J: TRBJ1-2
D: TRBD1
V: TRBV18
CDR3: CASSPNRVAGGYGYTF

J: TRBJ2-5
D: NA
V: TRBV18
CDR3: CASSPQGFQETQYF

J: TRBJ2-3
D: NA
V: TRBV9
CDR3: CASSVAPRKDTQYF

J: TRBJ2-1
D: NA
V: TRBV7-2
CDR3: CASILNRRASIYNEQFF

J: TRBJ1-1
D: TRBD1
V: TRBV11-2
CDR3: CASSLGQGGPGTEAFF

J: TRBJ1-1
D: NA
V: TRBV19
CDR3: CASSDRDPGANTEAFF

J: TRBJ1-6
D: NA
V: TRBV7-6
CDR3: CASSFGFPGDYNSPLHF

J: TRBJ2-5
D: TRBD2
V: TRBV15
CDR3: CATSKTQPWVAGVQETQYF

J: TRBJ2-7
D: NA
V: TRBV3-1/TRBV3-2
CDR3: CASSSRGADEQYF

J: TRBJ1-5
D: NA
V: TRBV5-6
CDR3: CASSLFGGSGNQPQHF

J: TRBJ1-1
D: NA
V: TRBV13
CDR3: CASSLDGGGVSEAFF

J: TRBJ2-7
D: NA
V: TRBV11-1
CDR3: CASSPETGAGSYEQYF

J: TRBJ2-1
D: TRBD2
V: TRBV27
CDR3: CASSFAGEGGEQFF

J: TRBJ1-1
D: NA
V: TRBV2
CDR3: CASKGRGGPNTEAFF

J: TRBJ2-1
D: TRBD2
V: TRBV9
CDR3: CASSERGQAGGYNEQFF

J: TRBJ2-1
D: NA
V: TRBV3-1/TRBV3-2
CDR3: CASSQRAVQGEQFF

J: TRBJ2-1
D: NA
V: TRBV7-2
CDR3: CASSSTGSWYNEQFF

J: TRBJ2-1
D: TRBD2
V: TRBV6-5
CDR3: CASRQAGNEQFF

J: TRBJ1-1
D: TRBD1
V: TRBV5-6
CDR3: CASTPQGGTEAFF

J: TRBJ1-1
D: TRBD1
V: TRBV7-2
CDR3: CASSLAAGQGSSMNTEAFF

J: TRBJ2-5
D: TRBD2
V: TRBV3-1/TRBV3-2
CDR3: CASSQFGRQQETQYF

J: TRBJ2-7
D: NA
V: TRBV18
CDR3: CASSPRQGSNSYEQYF

J: TRBJ1-1
D: NA
V: TRBV19
CDR3: CASEMNTEAFF

J: TRBJ1-4
D: NA
V: TRBV6-5
CDR3: CASSRDIGVVEKLFF

J: TRBJ2-5
D: NA
V: TRBV11-2
CDR3: CASSLGTLGQETQYF

J: TRBJ1-4
D: NA
V: TRBV7-9
CDR3: CASSLRGANEKLFF

J: TRBJ1-5
D: NA
V: TRBV7-2
CDR3: CASSLVQNGNQPQHF

J: TRBJ2-5
D: TRBD2
V: TRBV3-1/TRBV3-2
CDR3: CASSRLAEETQYF

J: TRBJ2-3
D: TRBD2
V: TRBV7-8
CDR3: CASSRLAGGRDTQYF

J: TRBJ1-1
D: TRBD1
V: TRBV7-9
CDR3: CASSSGQAGTEAFF

J: TRBJ2-7
D: NA
V: TRBV27
CDR3: CASRSSQRRYEQYF

J: TRBJ2-1
D: TRBD2
V: TRBV4-1
CDR3: CASSPSGGANEQFF

J: TRBJ1-2
D: NA
V: TRBV3-1/TRBV3-2
CDR3: CASSPSRGLYGYTF

J: TRBJ1-5
D: TRBD1
V: TRBV28
CDR3: CASSPTGTGYRNQPQHF